The present TCR beta chain was sequenced within a study of blood T cells in healthy people across ages. Study as a whole: Template switching recovered approximately one barcoded beta molecule for every two T cells.

Study observations and caveats: Unsorted PBMC input precluded a conclusive naive versus antigen-experienced comparison. The authors considered diversity estimates from one million T cells to be underestimates. Among long-lived donors, naive CD4+ cells were more numerous and diversity higher than in aged donors.

Then a second PCR, running roughly 7 to 11 cycles, was carried out with a sample-barcoded 5' primer and a J-beta primer mix. A single record per CDR3 protein comes from TCRdb applying MiXCR to the 5' RACE reads. This table holds about 1,500,000 distinct CDR3 sequences, roughly 28% found once. The V segment lost 3 bases and the J segment 2 bases; nucleotides outside the gene matches: 6. CDR1 is LGHDT and CDR2 is YNNKEL in the germline V gene (reference sequence). CDR3 length equals 17 residues. Concerning this clonotype: Antigen unknown.

This clonotype was sampled from a woman in her 30s in good health. The chain has TRBV3-1 and TRBJ1-4, with 10 positions matching TRBD1. Sequenced material: blood. CDR3 protein: CASSQGDRGKTNEKLFF. In DNA, the CDR3 is TGTGCCAGCAGCCAGGGGGACAGGGGAAAGACTAATGAAAAACTGTTTTTT.